This T cell receptor beta chain was sequenced during a study of identical twins. This CDR3 is 14 amino acids long. V lost 3 bases and J lost 4; bases outside the gene matches: 4. Germline V lookup: CDR1 ENHRY, CDR2 SYGVKD. TCRdb reprocessed the 5' RACE reads with MiXCR, giving one entry per CDR3 protein. The sample holds roughly 700,000 distinct CDR3 sequences, approximately 9% seen once. These sequences were also reported in another study, on yellow fever vaccine responses in identical twins.

The source material was PBMCs. This receptor was taken from a woman under 30 in good health. This rearrangement joins TRBV10-3 to TRBJ2-3; 7 bases match TRBD1. The DNA for the CDR3 is TGTGCCATCAGTGACCCGACAGGGCCAGATACGCAGTATTTT. Protein product: CAISDPTGPDTQYF.